Following are 26 T cell receptor beta chains from one sample sequenced in a study of a mutant IDH1 vaccine in newly diagnosed glioma. Time point reported: week 23, last vaccination. Doses consisted of 300 ug of mutant IDH1 20-mer peptide each, paired with topical imiquimod. The antigens these receptors bind are not known. Sequenced by immunoSEQ multiplex PCR; TCRdb stores in-frame clones only, minus some. The sample yields roughly 74,000 clones, approximately 85% seen once. Specimen: PBMCs, collected from a glioma patient whose treatment included an IDH1 peptide vaccine. Receptor source: a young man with glioma. Some clones in this sample may be carry-over from other donors' samples.

This clone was observed a few times. The chain uses TRBV28 and TRBJ1-5; perhaps TRBD1 as D (6 bases). The CDR3 has 14 amino acids. Trimming stripped 8 bases from V and 9 bases from J, with 20 bases between. The germline CDR1 and CDR2 sequences are MDHEN and SYDVKM. The CDR3 loop is CASAGAGGEGPQHF. The CDR3 DNA is TGTGCCAGCGCAGGGGCCGGGGGTGAGGGGCCCCAGCATTTT.

CDR3 in amino acids: CAISDAPGGYRADTQYF. CDR3 in DNA: TGTGCCATCAGTGACGCCCCGGGGGGGTATCGAGCAGATACGCAGTATTTT. This rearrangement joins TRBV10-3 to TRBJ2-3; TRBD2 matches at 8 bases. Per germline, CDR1 ENHRY and CDR2 SYGVKD. The CDR3 is 17 residues long. V gave up 3 bases and J gave up 4 bases; unmatched junction bases: 12.

This chain links TRBV4-2 with TRBJ2-3, with D uncertain. CDR1 and CDR2 from the germline V gene are LGHNA and YNFKEQ. The length of the CDR3 is 17 residues. V was trimmed by 0 bases and J by 0 bases, leaving 13 bases between them. CDR3 sequence: CASSQETPHYSTDTQYF. The CDR3 DNA sequence: TGTGCCAGCAGCCAAGAAACCCCGCATTACAGCACAGATACGCAGTATTTT.

The V gene is TRBV27, the J gene TRBJ2-1; possibly TRBD2 for D (6 bases). Between the trimmed V and J ends, which lost 4 bases and 9 bases, there was a span of 13 bases. The CDR3 is 13 residues long. Germline loops: CDR1 MNHEY, CDR2 SMNVEV (reference sequence). The CDR3 bases are TGTGCCAGCAGTTGGAGGGATCTCGGTGAGCAGTTCTTC. It yields the protein CASSWRDLGEQFF.

V is TRBV5-1 and J is TRBJ2-1; 15 nucleotides line up with TRBD2. Germline V gene sequence: CDR1 SGHRS, CDR2 YFSETQ. The CDR3 loop spans 17 amino acids. J gave up 9 bases and V 4 bases, and 11 bases lay outside the gene matches. The CDR3 reads CASSPRGLAGGPGEQFF. CDR3 nucleotides: TGCGCCAGCAGCCCCCGAGGACTAGCGGGGGGGCCGGGTGAGCAGTTCTTC. The variable domain in full, with the rest retrieved from reference TRBV5-1 and TRBJ2-1, is KAGVTQTPRYLIKTRGQQVTLSCSPISGHRSVSWYQQTPGQGLQFLFEYFSETQRNKGNFPGRFSGRQFSNSRSEMNVSTLELGDSALYLCASSPRGLAGGPGEQFFGPGTRLTVL.

The chain links TRBV15 to TRBJ2-2; D unclear. The ends were cut back, 2 bases at V and 1 base at J, with 11 bases in the middle. This CDR3 has 16 residues. The germline CDR1 and CDR2 sequences are LNHNV and YYDKDF (reference sequence). In DNA form, the CDR3 reads TGTGCCACCAGCAGAAACAGCTTAATGAACACCGGGGAGCTGTTTTTT. Its protein is CATSRNSLMNTGELFF.

The chain joins TRBV14 to TRBJ2-7; 7 nucleotides agree with TRBD1. In germline, CDR1 is SGHDN, CDR2 FVKESK. Losses at the gene ends were 6 bases for V and 3 bases for J; bases not matched to a gene: 14. The CDR3 consists of 16 residues. In DNA form, the CDR3 reads TGTGCCAGCAGTCCTGCGGGCAGGGGGTTGTTCTACGAGCAGTACTTC. Translating it yields CASSPAGRGLFYEQYF. Complete variable domain (other parts from reference TRBV14 and TRBJ2-7): EAGVTQFPSHSVIEKGQTVTLRCDPISGHDNLYWYRRVMGKEIKFLLHFVKESKQDESGMPNNRFLAERTGGTYSTLKVQPAELEDSGVYFCASSPAGRGLFYEQYFGPGTRLTVT.

This chain joins TRBV19 and TRBJ1-1, with TRBD1 matching over 7 bases. Trimming took 6 bases from V and 10 from J; bases not matched to a gene: 8. The CDR3 is 12 residues long. Germline lookup yields CDR1 LNHDA and CDR2 SQIVND (reference sequence). CDR3 in amino acids: CASSLSTGVAFF. CDR3 in DNA: TGTGCCAGTAGCCTCTCCACAGGGGTAGCTTTCTTT. The variable domain in full, with the rest retrieved from reference TRBV19 and TRBJ1-1, is DGGITQSPKYLFRKEGQNVTLSCEQNLNHDAMYWYRQDPGQGLRLIYYSQIVNDFQKGDIAEGYSVSREKKESFPLTVTSAQKNPTAFYLCASSLSTGVAFFGQGTRLTVV.

The chain links TRBV11-3 to TRBJ2-1; no clear D gene. The CDR3 is 15 amino acids. V gave up 0 bases and J gave up 4 bases, with 10 bases separating them. Looked up from germline, CDR1 is SGHNT and CDR2 is YENEEA. DNA of the CDR3: TGTGCCAGCAGCTTAGATACTTACGGGTACAATGAGCAGTTCTTC. This translates into CASSLDTYGYNEQFF. Together with reference TRBV11-3 and TRBJ2-1, the CDR3 gives the full variable domain: EAGVVQSPRYKIIEKKQPVAFWCNPISGHNTLYWYLQNLGQGPELLIRYENEEAVDDSQLPKDRFSAERLKGVDSTLKIQPAELGDSAVYLCASSLDTYGYNEQFFGPGTRLTVL.

This clone was recorded a few times. The chain employs TRBV4-1 and TRBJ1-1; D gene uncertain. Germline loops: CDR1 MGHRA, CDR2 YSYEKL. V lost 7 bases and J lost 0, with 9 bases in between. The CDR3 loop spans 13 amino acids. The CDR3 DNA sequence: TGCGCCAGCACCAGGACGGTGAACACTGAAGCTTTCTTT. This gives the protein CASTRTVNTEAFF.

This clone appeared once. The rearrangement joins TRBV10-1 to TRBJ2-1; 7 bases are a match to TRBD2. J lost 9 bases, V lost 6 bases, and 8 bases had no gene match. Per the germline V gene, CDR1 is WNHNN and CDR2 is SYGVQD (reference sequence). The CDR3 runs 13 residues. The CDR3 coding sequence is TGCGCCAGCAGCCGCGGGGGTAACGGTGAGCAGTTCTTC. Translating gives CASSRGGNGEQFF.

The CDR3 loop reads CAWSTGALVGEQYF. CDR3 nucleotide sequence: TGTGCCTGGAGCACAGGCGCTTTGGTAGGAGAGCAGTACTTC. V and J are TRBV30 and TRBJ2-7, with D perhaps TRBD1 (5 bases). The germline V gene has CDR1 GTSNPN and CDR2 SVGIG (reference sequence). The CDR3 is 14 residues long. V lost 3 bases, J lost 7 bases, and 19 bases lay in between.

The chain joins TRBV15 to TRBJ1-1, with D perhaps matching TRBD1 (5 bases). V shed 3 bases and J shed 2 bases, with 19 bases lying between them. Germline V gene data show CDR1 as LNHNV and CDR2 as YYDKDF (reference sequence). The CDR3 sequence is 17 residues long. The CDR3 is CATSSLGQVSANTEAFF. CDR3 sequence (DNA): TGTGCCACCAGCAGCCTGGGGCAGGTTTCCGCTAACACTGAAGCTTTCTTT.

The chain links TRBV2 to TRBJ2-1; 9 nucleotides align to TRBD2. CDR1 and CDR2 from the germline V gene are SNHLY and FYNNEI. V trimming: 6 bases; J trimming: 6 bases; junction bases outside the gene matches: 6. The CDR3 contains 14 residues. In DNA, the CDR3 is TGTGCCAGCAGCCGTAGCGGGGGAAGCAATGAGCAGTTCTTC. Translating gives CASSRSGGSNEQFF.

The CDR3 region is CATSKDRGRAGNTIYF. Here the CDR3 DNA reads TGTGCCACCAGCAAAGACAGGGGTCGCGCTGGAAACACCATATATTTT. V gene TRBV15 combines with J gene TRBJ1-3; 8 bases map to TRBD1. The germline V gene has CDR1 LNHNV and CDR2 YYDKDF (reference sequence). V gave up 4 bases and J gave up 2 bases; unmatched junction bases: 7. This CDR3 region has 16 residues.

In DNA form, the CDR3 reads TGCGCCAGCAGCTTGGTGACAGCTTTGAACACTGAAGCTTTCTTT. Translation gives CASSLVTALNTEAFF. The rearrangement uses TRBV5-1 and TRBJ1-1; possibly TRBD1 for D (5 bases). The germline CDR1 and CDR2 sequences are SGHRS and YFSETQ. CDR3 length: 15 residues. Trimming cost V 0 bases and J 0 bases, with 9 bases left between them.

V usage is TRBV29-1 and J usage is TRBJ1-2; maybe TRBD1 (6 bases). The CDR3 covers 12 residues. Trimming took 5 bases from V and 7 from J, leaving 14 bases between them. CDR1 and CDR2 (germline): SQVTM, ANQGSEA. CDR3 sequence reads: CSVKGDPPGYTF. The CDR3 nucleotides read TGCAGCGTTAAGGGGGACCCACCTGGCTACACCTTC.

The chain has TRBV5-1 and TRBJ2-2, with D possibly being TRBD2 (5 bases). V was cut by 4 bases and J by 6 bases, with 19 bases left in between. This CDR3 has 16 amino acids. Germline V gene sequence: CDR1 SGHRS, CDR2 YFSETQ. The CDR3 DNA follows: TGCGCCAGCAGCACGGCCGGGAAAAGGGTCTCCGGGGAGCTGTTTTTT. Its protein product is CASSTAGKRVSGELFF.

The chain combines TRBV28 with TRBJ1-1, with 9 bases aligning to TRBD1. There are 13 residues in the CDR3. V was pared by 6 bases and J by 11 bases, with 10 bases of the junction left unmatched. The V gene's germline CDR1 is MDHEN and CDR2 SYDVKM. The CDR3 reads CASSPPRDRVAFF. The DNA for the CDR3 is TGTGCCAGCAGCCCACCTAGGGACAGGGTGGCTTTCTTT.

The V and J genes are TRBV6-5 and TRBJ2-3; tentative D call: TRBD1 (6 bases). Germline lookup yields CDR1 MNHEY and CDR2 SVGAGI. The CDR3 covers 14 residues. The V gene lost 2 bases and the J gene lost 10 bases, with 16 bases spanning the gap. The CDR3 loop reads CASSYDRNRAAQYF. The CDR3 DNA is TGTGCCAGCAGTTACGACCGAAACAGGGCAGCGCAGTATTTT.

This chain uses TRBV5-6 with TRBJ2-7, with D unresolved. This CDR3 has 12 residues. Germline loops: CDR1 SGHDT, CDR2 YYEEEE. Trimming took 0 bases from V and 6 from J, leaving 7 bases between them. CDR3 nucleotides: TGTGCCAGCAGCTTGGTGGGCCGCGAGCAGTACTTC. Amino acid sequence: CASSLVGREQYF.

This rearrangement joins TRBV9 to TRBJ1-1; no clear D gene. With 1 base removed from V and 1 base from J, the gap between germline ends came to 8 bases. The CDR3 covers 14 residues. CDR1 and CDR2 (germline): SGDLS, YYNGEE. The CDR3 is CASSVTAGNTEAFF. CDR3 sequence (DNA): TGTGCCAGCAGCGTAACAGCGGGGAACACTGAAGCTTTCTTT.

The genes are TRBV9 and TRBJ1-6, with D possibly TRBD1 on 5 matching bases. V dropped 3 bases and J dropped 13 bases, with 20 bases sitting between them. Germline-derived CDR1 and CDR2 are SGDLS and YYNGEE. The CDR3 length is 15 residues. The CDR3 is CASSGSGTQKDPLHF. CDR3 nucleotides: TGTGCCAGCAGCGGGAGTGGGACGCAGAAAGATCCCCTCCACTTT.

The CDR3: CASSSLAGRLGTQYF. The CDR3 nucleotides read TGTGCCAGCAGCTCGCTAGCGGGCCGGCTGGGGACCCAGTACTTC. The chain carries TRBV7-3 and TRBJ2-5, with 8 bases fitting TRBD2. Trimming at V came to 4 bases and at J to 7 bases, leaving 11 bases not matched to a gene. Germline CDR1 reads SGHTA; CDR2 reads FQGTGA. The CDR3 extends over 15 amino acids.

This chain links TRBV2 with TRBJ2-1; 11 nucleotides line up with TRBD2. CDR1 SNHLY and CDR2 FYNNEI come from the germline V gene. The junction had 9 bases not matched to a gene; V was cut back by 9 bases and J by 5 bases. CDR3 size: 15 residues. This CDR3 is CARRPLAGGHNEQFF. In nucleotides, the CDR3 is TGTGCCAGAAGGCCCCTAGCGGGAGGTCACAATGAGCAGTTCTTC.

The chain uses TRBV10-3 and TRBJ2-3; 10 bases are a match to TRBD2. The CDR3 extends over 16 amino acids. The germline CDR1 and CDR2 sequences are ENHRY and SYGVKD. V trimming: 3 bases; J trimming: 4 bases; junction bases outside the gene matches: 7. CDR3 protein: CAISDGTSEVADTQYF. The CDR3 DNA is TGTGCCATCAGTGACGGGACTAGCGAAGTTGCAGATACGCAGTATTTT.